The rows below give T cell receptor beta chains drawn from one sample of a study of shared clonotypes between healthy human individuals. The method was immunoSEQ multiplex PCR; TCRdb's version includes in-frame clones alone and lacks a portion of them. The table lists roughly 2 million clones, 85% to 95% of them singletons. The source material was naive CD8+ T cells sorted from blood. The receptor source for this set is a man aged 18 to 29 in good health. CDR3s include the opening cysteine and the closing phenylalanine or tryptophan. D genes are given only for firm matches. Not every row has a clone size; where given, it reads once, few, many or a size class.

d_call	j_call	clone_size	v_call	cdr3_nt	cdr3_aa
-	TRBJ1-2	-	TRBV2	TGTGCCAGCAGTGAAGGCCAGATCTATGGCTACACCTTC	CASSEGQIYGYTF
TRBD2	TRBJ2-1	-	TRBV9	TGTGCCAGCAGCGTAGAGGAACTAGCGGGAGTTTACAATGAGCAGTTCTTC	CASSVEELAGVYNEQFF
-	TRBJ2-1	-	TRBV9	TGTGCCAGCAGCCCGTTTACCACCGCGGGCTCCTACAATGAGCAGTTCTTC	CASSPFTTAGSYNEQFF
TRBD1	TRBJ1-1	-	TRBV5-1	TGCGCCAGCAGCTTGGCCGGGACAGGGGATGAAGCTTTCTTT	CASSLAGTGDEAFF
TRBD1	TRBJ1-2	few	TRBV30	TGTGCCTGGAGCCCCGGGACAGGCTATGGCTACACCTTC	CAWSPGTGYGYTF
TRBD1	TRBJ2-7	-	TRBV7-8	TGTGCCAGCAGCTTCGGACAGGGGGCGGTTTACGAGCAGTACTTC	CASSFGQGAVYEQYF
-	TRBJ1-2	-	TRBV6-1	TGTGCCAGCAGTGAAGTAAGCGTATGGCAGAACTATGGCTACACCTTC	CASSEVSVWQNYGYTF
TRBD1	TRBJ2-7	-	TRBV5-1	TGCGCCAGCAGCTATTACCCCGGGACAGGGGACGAGCAGTACTTC	CASSYYPGTGDEQYF
-	TRBJ2-1	-	TRBV7-9	TGTGCCAGCAGCTTAGCTGCGAGGGAGCAGTTCTTC	CASSLAAREQFF
-	TRBJ2-1	-	TRBV14	TGTGCCAGCAGCCAAGACAGGGGTTATGAGCAGTTCTTC	CASSQDRGYEQFF
-	TRBJ2-1	-	TRBV5-6	TGTGCCAGCAGCTTCGGAACAATAGACAATGAGCAGTTCTTC	CASSFGTIDNEQFF
TRBD1	TRBJ1-5	-	TRBV29-1	TGCAGCGTCCAGACAGGGGAGGGACCCCAGCATTTT	CSVQTGEGPQHF
TRBD2	TRBJ2-3	-	TRBV4-3	TGCGCCAGCAGCCCCCGGACTAGCGGGACTAGCACAGATACGCAGTATTTT	CASSPRTSGTSTDTQYF
-	TRBJ1-1	-	TRBV27	TGTGCCAGCAGTTTCATGGGAGCGGCCTCTGAAGCTTTCTTT	CASSFMGAASEAFF
-	TRBJ2-1	-	TRBV5-4	TGTGCCAGCAGCCGGGAGAGGTGGGGAATGGCTGAGCAGTTCTTC	CASSRERWGMAEQFF
TRBD2	TRBJ2-7	-	TRBV9	TGTGCCAGCAGCGTAGCAACTAGCGGAACCTACGAGCAGTACTTC	CASSVATSGTYEQYF
-	TRBJ2-2	-	TRBV13	TGTGCCAGCAGCCCTAGGGCCGGGGAGCTGTTTTTT	CASSPRAGELFF
-	TRBJ2-1	-	TRBV7-9	TGTGCCAGCAGCTTAAAAGGGTACAATGAGCAGTTCTTC	CASSLKGYNEQFF
TRBD2	TRBJ2-1	-	TRBV10-2	TGCGCCAGCAGGTTAGCGGGATTCTACAATGAGCAGTTCTTC	CASRLAGFYNEQFF
-	TRBJ2-5	once	TRBV28	TGTGCCAGCAAATTCACGAGTCTTTTGGGGACCCAGTACTTC	CASKFTSLLGTQYF
TRBD1	TRBJ1-4	-	TRBV9	TGTGCCAGCAGCGAGGGACAGGGGGACGAAAAACTGTTTTTT	CASSEGQGDEKLFF
-	TRBJ2-4	-	TRBV2	TGTGCCAGCGGCCCAGGAGGTGTAGGCATTCAGTACTTC	CASGPGGVGIQYF
TRBD2	TRBJ2-5	-	TRBV10-1	TGCGCCAGCAGTACCGGGACTAGCGCTCTAGAGACCCAGTACTTC	CASSTGTSALETQYF
-	TRBJ2-3	-	TRBV27	TGTGCCAGCAGTAGCACAGATACGCAGTATTTT	CASSSTDTQYF
TRBD2	TRBJ2-1	-	TRBV5-8	TGTGCCAGCAGCTTGGGAGGGGACTACGCCGTTTGGGGGCAGTTCTTC	CASSLGGDYAVWGQFF
-	TRBJ2-1	-	TRBV19	TGTGCCAGTAGTATGAACAGCCACAATGAGCAGTTCTTC	CASSMNSHNEQFF
-	TRBJ1-1	once	TRBV30	TGTGCCTGGAGTGTGGGTTTGAGAGCTTTCTTT	CAWSVGLRAFF
-	TRBJ1-1	-	TRBV5-4	TGTGCCAGCAGCTTATTCCGCGACCTTCCCGACACTGAAGCTTTCTTT	CASSLFRDLPDTEAFF
TRBD2	TRBJ2-2	-	TRBV14	TGTGCCAGCAGCCAGGACGGGAGGGGATCAACCGGGGAGCTGTTTTTT	CASSQDGRGSTGELFF
-	TRBJ1-2	-	TRBV5-1	TGCGCCAGCAGCCTTGGATCATATGGCTACACCTTC	CASSLGSYGYTF
-	TRBJ2-1	-	TRBV27	TGTGCCAGCCGTTCAGGGGGGAGCTCCTACAATGAGCAGTTCTTC	CASRSGGSSYNEQFF
-	TRBJ2-6	-	TRBV5-6	TGTGCCAGCAGCTTCCCCCGGGACACCTTAAGCTCTGGGGCCAACGTCCTGACTTTC	CASSFPRDTLSSGANVLTF
-	TRBJ2-1	-	TRBV10-3	TGTGCCACCCGAGCTAGCCCAGTAAGCTCCTACAATGAGCAGTTCTTC	CATRASPVSSYNEQFF
-	TRBJ1-3	-	TRBV11-2	TGTGCCAGCAGCCCCGAGCTCGTCTCTGGAAACACCATATATTTT	CASSPELVSGNTIYF
TRBD1	TRBJ2-1	-	TRBV27	TGTGCCAGCAGTTTATTACACGTACAAGGACAGGGCGGTGAGCAGTTCTTC	CASSLLHVQGQGGEQFF
-	TRBJ2-1	once	TRBV29-1	TGCAGCGTTGAATACCCGGGGGCTAGCGTAGTAGGGAATGAGCAGTTCTTC	CSVEYPGASVVGNEQFF
TRBD2	TRBJ2-1	-	TRBV10-2	TGCGCCAGCAGTGAAAGGTTCCGGGAGGGACCCTACAATGAGCAGTTCTTC	CASSERFREGPYNEQFF
-	TRBJ1-1	-	TRBV7-9	TGTGCCAGCAGCCCCGGTTCTGGGGTGAACACTGAAGCTTTCTTT	CASSPGSGVNTEAFF
-	TRBJ1-1	-	TRBV19	TGTGCCAGTAGTATTTCACCCATGAACACTGAAGCTTTCTTT	CASSISPMNTEAFF
TRBD2	TRBJ2-5	-	TRBV27	TGTGCCAGCAGTTTTGGGGCGGGAGATTTGCAAGAGACCCAGTACTTC	CASSFGAGDLQETQYF
TRBD1	TRBJ1-4	-	TRBV2	TGTGCCAGCAGTGAACCCGTGGACAGGGCCGCAACTAATGAAAAACTGTTTTTT	CASSEPVDRAATNEKLFF
-	TRBJ2-2	-	TRBV19	TGTGCCAGTCAGTCGGGCGGGGAGCTGTTTTTT	CASQSGGELFF
TRBD1	TRBJ1-1	-	TRBV27	TGTGCCAGCAGTTTGGACAGGGGCTGGACTGAAGCTTTCTTT	CASSLDRGWTEAFF
TRBD1	TRBJ2-7	-	TRBV19	TGTGCCAGTAGTATAGGGGGACAGGGGGCCTACGAGCAGTACTTC	CASSIGGQGAYEQYF
-	TRBJ1-6	-	TRBV27	TGTGCCAGCAGTCCCAGGGGTAATTCACCCCTCCACTTT	CASSPRGNSPLHF
-	TRBJ1-2	-	TRBV27	TGTGCCAGCAGTTTAGGAGTTGGCTATGGCTACACCTTC	CASSLGVGYGYTF
-	TRBJ2-7	-	TRBV27	TGTGCCAGCAGTTTAAGGGGCGTCTACGAGCAGTACTTC	CASSLRGVYEQYF
-	TRBJ2-7	once	TRBV5-6	TGTGCCAGCAGCTTGTGGGGAGCGTCCTACGAGCAGTACTTC	CASSLWGASYEQYF
-	TRBJ2-1	-	TRBV7-9	TGTGCCAGCAGCTATACCGGGAATGAGCAGTTCTTC	CASSYTGNEQFF
-	TRBJ2-7	-	TRBV5-6	TGTGCCAGCAGCTTGTTTCCGACCCCCTACGAGCAGTACTTC	CASSLFPTPYEQYF